This T cell receptor beta chain was recorded in a study of T cell changes during pregnancy in multiple sclerosis. This CDR3 has 11 amino acids. Germline lookup yields CDR1 DFQATT and CDR2 SNEGSKA (reference sequence). J lost 6 bases, V lost 5 bases, and 4 bases had no gene match. Sequenced by immunoSEQ multiplex PCR; TCRdb stores in-frame clones only, minus some. The table includes some 60,000 clones, more than 90% detected once. The source was peripheral blood, collected in the first trimester of pregnancy. This receptor was taken from a female donor in good health, enrolled as a control in a pregnancy study. The rearrangement links TRBV20-1 to TRBJ2-7; 7 bases are a match to TRBD1. CDR3 nucleotides: TGCAGTGCTTGGGACAGTCCCGAGCAGTACTTC. It codes for CSAWDSPEQYF.